This note documents a single TCR beta chain sequence. Its matching antigen is unknown. This sample is drawn from a study of T cells after posttransplantation cyclophosphamide. Whole-study results and caveats: Donor CD8+ memory clones often dominated recipient blood repertoires at later times.

Germline loops: CDR1 MNHEY, CDR2 SVGAGI. This CDR3 comprises 15 residues. The J segment lost 3 bases and the V segment lost 5 bases, leaving 6 bases of the junction unmatched. This table comes from immunoSEQ multiplex PCR, and its TCRdb copy is limited to in-frame clones, with some not included. Among some 52,000 clones listed, roughly 86% were seen once. The chain is built from TRBV6-5 and TRBJ1-5; 8 bases map to TRBD1. The TCR was taken from a man under 40 with a blood cancer, CMV-positive, and with a related stem cell donor. Material: PBMCs. In DNA form, the CDR3 reads TGTGCCAGCAGTCCGTGGACAGGGCCCAATCAGCCCCAGCATTTT. As protein: CASSPWTGPNQPQHF.